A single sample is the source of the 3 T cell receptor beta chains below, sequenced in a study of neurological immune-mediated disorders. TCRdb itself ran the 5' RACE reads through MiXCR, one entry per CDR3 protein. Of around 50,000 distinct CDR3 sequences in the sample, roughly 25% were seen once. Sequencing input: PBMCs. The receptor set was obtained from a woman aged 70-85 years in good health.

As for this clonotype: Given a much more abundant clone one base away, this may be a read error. CDR3 region: CANTFVGADTQYF. The CDR3 DNA reads as TGTGCCAACACCTTTGTCGGGGCAGATACGCAGTATTTT. This rearrangement joins TRBV7-9 to TRBJ2-3; a weak D match, TRBD2 (5 bases). CDR1 is SEHNR and CDR2 is FQNEAQ in the germline V gene (reference sequence). V lost 10 bases to trimming and J lost 4 bases, with 15 bases between them. The CDR3 covers 13 residues.

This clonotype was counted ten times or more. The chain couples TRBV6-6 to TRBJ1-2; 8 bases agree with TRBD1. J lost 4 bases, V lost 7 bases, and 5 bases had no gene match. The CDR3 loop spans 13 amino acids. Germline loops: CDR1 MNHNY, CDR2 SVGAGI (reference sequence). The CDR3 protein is CASTPDRAYGYTF. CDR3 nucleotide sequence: TGTGCCAGCACCCCGGACAGGGCCTATGGCTACACCTTC.

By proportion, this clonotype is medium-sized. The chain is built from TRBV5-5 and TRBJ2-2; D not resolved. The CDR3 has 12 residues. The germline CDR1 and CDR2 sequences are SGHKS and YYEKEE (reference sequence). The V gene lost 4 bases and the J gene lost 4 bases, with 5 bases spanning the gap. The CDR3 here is CASSPTTGELFF. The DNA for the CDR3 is TGTGCCAGCAGCCCAACCACCGGGGAGCTGTTTTTT.